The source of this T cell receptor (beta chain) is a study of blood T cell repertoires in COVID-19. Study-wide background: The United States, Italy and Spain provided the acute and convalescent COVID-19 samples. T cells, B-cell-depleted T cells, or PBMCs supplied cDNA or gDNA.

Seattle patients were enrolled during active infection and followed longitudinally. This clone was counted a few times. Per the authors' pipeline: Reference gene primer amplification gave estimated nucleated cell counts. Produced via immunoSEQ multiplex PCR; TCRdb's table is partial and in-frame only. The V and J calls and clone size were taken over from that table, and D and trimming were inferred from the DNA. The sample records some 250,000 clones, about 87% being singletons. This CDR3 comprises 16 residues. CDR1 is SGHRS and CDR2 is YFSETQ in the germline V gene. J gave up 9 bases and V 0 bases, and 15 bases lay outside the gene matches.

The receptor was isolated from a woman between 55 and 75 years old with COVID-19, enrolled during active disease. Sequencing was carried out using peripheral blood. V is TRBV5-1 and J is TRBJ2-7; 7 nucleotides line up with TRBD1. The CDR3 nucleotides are TGCGCCAGCAGCTTGGACCCGGGACAGACCTCCAGGGTGCAGTACTTC. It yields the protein CASSLDPGQTSRVQYF.